This T cell receptor beta chain was identified in a study of identical twins. Per germline, CDR1 SEHNR and CDR2 FQNEAQ (reference sequence). The CDR3 consists of 13 residues. V lost 3 bases and J lost 6, with 9 bases in between. TCRdb analysed the 5' RACE reads with MiXCR anew, one entry per CDR3 protein. Of approximately 680,000 distinct CDR3 sequences in the sample, roughly 6.6% were seen once. The donor group consisted entirely of healthy Caucasians. The same data also went into a second study, on yellow fever vaccine responses in identical twins.

Sequenced sample: PBMCs. V and J are TRBV7-9 and TRBJ2-1, with D possibly being TRBD2 (5 bases). This TCR came from a young woman in good health. CDR3 sequence reads: CASSLYGINEQFF. CDR3 sequence (DNA): TGTGCCAGCAGCTTGTACGGGATCAATGAGCAGTTCTTC.